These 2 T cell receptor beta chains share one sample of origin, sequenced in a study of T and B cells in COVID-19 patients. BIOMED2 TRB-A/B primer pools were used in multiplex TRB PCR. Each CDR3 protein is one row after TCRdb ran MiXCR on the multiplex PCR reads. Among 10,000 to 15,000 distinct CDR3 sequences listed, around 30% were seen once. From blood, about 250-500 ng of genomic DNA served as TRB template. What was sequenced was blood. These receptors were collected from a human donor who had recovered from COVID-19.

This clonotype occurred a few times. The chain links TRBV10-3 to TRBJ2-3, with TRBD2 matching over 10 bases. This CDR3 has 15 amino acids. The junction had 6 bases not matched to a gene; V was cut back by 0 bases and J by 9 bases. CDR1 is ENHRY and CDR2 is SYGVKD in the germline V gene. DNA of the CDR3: TGTGCCATCAGTGAGTCGTCTAGCGGGAGTCGAACGCAGTATTTT. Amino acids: CAISESSSGSRTQYF.

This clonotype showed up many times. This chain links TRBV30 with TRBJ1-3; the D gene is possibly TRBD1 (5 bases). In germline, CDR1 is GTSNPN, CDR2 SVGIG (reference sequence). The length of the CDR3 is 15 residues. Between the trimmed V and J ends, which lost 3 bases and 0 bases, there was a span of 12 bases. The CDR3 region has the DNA TGTGCCTGGAGGCGACAGTTCAACTCTGGAAACACCATATATTTT. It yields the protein CAWRRQFNSGNTIYF.